The clone carrying this T cell receptor beta chain has just a few counts. The antigen remains unidentified. As the method for making TCR beta libraries, quantitative 5'-RACE with molecular barcodes was used. TCRdb itself ran the 5' RACE reads through MiXCR, one entry per CDR3 protein. The sample has some 130,000 distinct CDR3 sequences; roughly 17% are singletons. These data are taken from a study of CD8 T cells in ankylosing spondylitis. Overall study results and limits: Clones linked to the disease showed a CD8+ phenotype. They occurred at relatively low frequencies in peripheral blood. Significant enrichment of disease-linked clones was reported in matched ankylosing spondylitis synovial fluid. Past research had described some motif variants in reactive arthritis synovial fluid and blood. A TCR beta motif of about eight highly homologous variants appeared characteristic of ankylosing spondylitis blood.

V trimming: 3 bases; J trimming: 3 bases; junction bases outside the gene matches: 4. The germline gives CDR1 MNHEY, CDR2 SMNVEV (reference sequence). The CDR3 covers 15 residues. The sequenced material came from blood, either unsorted or a sorted T cell fraction (not recorded which). This TCR was sampled from a male donor with ankylosing spondylitis. The V gene is TRBV27, the J gene TRBJ2-1, with 8 bases that match TRBD2. Here the CDR3 DNA reads TGTGCCAGCAGTTTCGGCGGGAGGTTCTACAATGAGCAGTTCTTC. This sequence encodes CASSFGGRFYNEQFF.